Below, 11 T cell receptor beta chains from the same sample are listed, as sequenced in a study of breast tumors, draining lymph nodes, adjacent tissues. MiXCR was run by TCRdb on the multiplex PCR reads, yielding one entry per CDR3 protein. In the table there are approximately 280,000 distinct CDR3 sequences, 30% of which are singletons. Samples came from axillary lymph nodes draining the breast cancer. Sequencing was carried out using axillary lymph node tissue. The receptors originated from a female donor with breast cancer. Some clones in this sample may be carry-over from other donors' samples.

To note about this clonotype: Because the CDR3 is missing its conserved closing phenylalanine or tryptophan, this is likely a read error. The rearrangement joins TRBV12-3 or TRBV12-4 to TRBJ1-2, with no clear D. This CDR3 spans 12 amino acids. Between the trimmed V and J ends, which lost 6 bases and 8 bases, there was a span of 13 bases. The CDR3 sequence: CASRPGGEGYTV. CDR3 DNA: TGTGCCAGCAGGCCCGGCGGGGAAGGCTACACCGTC.

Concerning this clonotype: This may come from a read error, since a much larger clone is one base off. The CDR3 loop is CASSLHRDNNPSDYEQYF. The CDR3 DNA is TGTGCCAGCAGCCTGCACCGGGACAACAACCCGTCGGACTACGAGCAGTACTTC. V gene TRBV4-2 combines with J gene TRBJ2-7, with D possibly matching TRBD1 (6 bases). With 4 bases removed from V and 3 bases from J, the gap between germline ends came to 25 bases. Germline loops: CDR1 LGHNA, CDR2 YNFKEQ. CDR3 size: 18 residues.

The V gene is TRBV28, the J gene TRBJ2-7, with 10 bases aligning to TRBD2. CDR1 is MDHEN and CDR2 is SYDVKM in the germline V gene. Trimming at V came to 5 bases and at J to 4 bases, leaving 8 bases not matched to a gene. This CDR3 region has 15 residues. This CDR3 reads CASSPQAGGTYEQYF. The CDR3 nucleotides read TGTGCCAGCAGTCCCCAAGCGGGAGGGACTTACGAGCAGTACTTC.

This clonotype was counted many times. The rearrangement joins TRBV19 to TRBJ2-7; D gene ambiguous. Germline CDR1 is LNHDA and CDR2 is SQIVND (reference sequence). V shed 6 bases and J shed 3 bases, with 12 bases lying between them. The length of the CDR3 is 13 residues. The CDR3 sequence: CASRRASNYEQYF. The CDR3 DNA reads TGTGCCAGTAGGCGTGCCAGTAACTACGAGCAGTACTTC.

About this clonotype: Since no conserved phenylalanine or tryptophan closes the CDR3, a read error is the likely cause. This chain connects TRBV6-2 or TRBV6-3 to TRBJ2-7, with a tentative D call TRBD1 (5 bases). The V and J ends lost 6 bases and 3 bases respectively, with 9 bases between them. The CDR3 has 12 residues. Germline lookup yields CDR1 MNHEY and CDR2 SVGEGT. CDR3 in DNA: TGTGCCAGCAGGACAGCGAACTACGAGCAGTACCTC. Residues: CASRTANYEQYL.

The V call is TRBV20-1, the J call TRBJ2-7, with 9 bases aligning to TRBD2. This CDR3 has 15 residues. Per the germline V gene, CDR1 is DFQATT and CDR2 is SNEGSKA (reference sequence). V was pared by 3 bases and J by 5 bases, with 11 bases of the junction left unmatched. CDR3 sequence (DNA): TGCAGTGCTAGCATCCCGGCTAGCGGGACGGACGAGCAGTACTTC. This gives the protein CSASIPASGTDEQYF.

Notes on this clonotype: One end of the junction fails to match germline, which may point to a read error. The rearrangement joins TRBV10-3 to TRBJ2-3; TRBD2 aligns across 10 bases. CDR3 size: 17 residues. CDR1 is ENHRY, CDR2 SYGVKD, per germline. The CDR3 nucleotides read TGTGCCATCAGTGGGAGGACTAGCGGATCTAGCACAGATATGCAGTATTTT. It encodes CAISGRTSGSSTDMQYF.

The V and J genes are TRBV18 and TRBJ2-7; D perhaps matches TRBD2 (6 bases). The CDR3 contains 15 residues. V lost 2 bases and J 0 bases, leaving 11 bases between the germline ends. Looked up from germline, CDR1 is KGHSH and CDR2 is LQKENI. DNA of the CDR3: TGTGCCAGCTCACCAAACCGGGACTCCTCCTACGAGCAGTACTTC. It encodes CASSPNRDSSYEQYF.

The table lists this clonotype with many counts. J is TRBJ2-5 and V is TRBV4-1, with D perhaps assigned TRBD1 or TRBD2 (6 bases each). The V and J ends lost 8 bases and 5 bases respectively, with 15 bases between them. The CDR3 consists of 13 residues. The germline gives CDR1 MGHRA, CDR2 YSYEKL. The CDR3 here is CASRPEGGETQYF. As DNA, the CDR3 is TGCGCCAGCCGTCCGGAGGGGGGTGAGACCCAGTACTTC.

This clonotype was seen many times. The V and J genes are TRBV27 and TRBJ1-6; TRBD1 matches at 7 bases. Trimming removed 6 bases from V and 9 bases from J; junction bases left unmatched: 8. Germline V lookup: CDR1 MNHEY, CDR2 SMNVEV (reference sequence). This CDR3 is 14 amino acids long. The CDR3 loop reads CASSRQGRGSPLHF. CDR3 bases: TGTGCCAGCAGCAGACAGGGCCGGGGTTCACCCCTCCACTTT.

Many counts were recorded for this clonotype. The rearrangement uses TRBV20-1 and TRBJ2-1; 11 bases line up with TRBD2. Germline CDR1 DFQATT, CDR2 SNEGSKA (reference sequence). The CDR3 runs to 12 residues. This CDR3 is CRVAGGRDEQFF. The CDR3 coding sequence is TGCAGGGTAGCGGGAGGGCGGGATGAGCAGTTCTTC.